This paragraph covers one T cell receptor (beta chain) sequence. Under the authors' procedure: Scientists estimated how many nucleated cells there were by amplifying reference gene primers. Assay used: immunoSEQ multiplex PCR; TCRdb lists only in-frame clones, some missing. V and J calls and clone size are given by that table; D and trimming were obtained from the DNA. The table lists around 170,000 clones, 75% to 90% of them singletons. The Seattle patients joined while their infection was active and were tracked longitudinally afterward. This specimen belongs to a study of blood T cell repertoires in COVID-19. Study context: Sites across the United States, Italy and Spain contributed samples from acute and convalescent COVID-19. Sources were T cells, B-cell-depleted T cells, or PBMCs; the material itself was cDNA or gDNA.

Germline values: CDR1 LGHNA, CDR2 YSLEER. The V end lost 0 bases, the J end lost 1 base, and 7 bases lay between the germline ends. The CDR3 has 14 amino acids. Source material: peripheral blood. The chain carries TRBV4-3 and TRBJ2-7; maybe TRBD2 (5 bases). This receptor was identified in a woman in her 70s with COVID-19, enrolled during active disease. CDR3 nucleotides: TGCGCCAGCAGCCAAGACCCGGGATCCTACGAGCAGTACTTC. Residues: CASSQDPGSYEQYF.